Following are 11 T cell receptor beta chains from one sample sequenced in a study of control samples from healthy donors and cancer patients (dated by TCRdb to the early 2020s). Libraries were built with the immunoSEQ multiplex PCR assay. TCRdb holds this immuneACCESS table with in-frame rearrangements only. Some clones are missing; in checked studies, unresolved V genes explain under half, and the rest has no known cause. The table for this sample lists under 30,000 clones; about 85% of them were counted only once. The top ten constitute approximately 4% of the sample. The source material was formalin-fixed, paraffin-embedded tissue. These receptor sequences come from a female donor with melanoma.

This clone came up once. The gene calls are TRBV24-1 and TRBJ1-6, with D possibly matching TRBD1 (5 bases). Germline V gene data show CDR1 as KGHDR and CDR2 as SFDVKD. CDR3 length equals 17 residues. The V and J ends lost 5 bases and 1 base respectively, with 14 bases between them. CDR3 coding DNA: TGTGCCACCAGTGTCCTCAGGGTTTCGTCCTATAATTCACCCCTCCACTTT. Amino acid sequence: CATSVLRVSSYNSPLHF.

The CDR3 DNA sequence: TGCAGCGTTGAAGCGGGGGACAGGACCTTC. Its protein is CSVEAGDRTF. This chain links TRBV29-1 with TRBJ1-2; 8 bases fit TRBD1. The CDR3 runs 10 residues. V shed 1 base, J shed 14 bases, and the junction held 3 bases outside the gene matches. Per germline, CDR1 SQVTM and CDR2 ANQGSEA. The full variable domain, completed using reference TRBV29-1 and TRBJ1-2, is SAVISQKPSRDICQRGTSLTIQCQVDSQVTMMFWYRQQPGQSLTLIATANQGSEATYESGFVIDKFPISRPNLTFSTLTVSNMSPEDSSIYLCSVEAGDRTFGSGTRLTVV.

The chain combines TRBV3-1 (or the pseudogene TRBV3-2) with TRBJ1-2, with a tentative D call TRBD1 (5 bases). This CDR3 is 13 amino acids long. The V and J ends lost 10 bases and 8 bases respectively, with 20 bases between them. Germline V gene sequence: CDR1 LGHDT, CDR2 YNNKEL (reference sequence). The CDR3 reads CATHSRGLEGYTF. CDR3 sequence (DNA): TGTGCCACTCACTCCCGGGGCCTAGAGGGCTACACCTTC.

The chain carries TRBV4-2 and TRBJ1-4; 7 positions agree with TRBD1. The CDR3 length is 16 residues. Trimming at V came to 1 base and at J to 2 bases, leaving 4 bases not matched to a gene. Germline CDR1 LGHNA, CDR2 YNFKEQ. In DNA form, the CDR3 reads TGTGCCAGCAGCCAAGGACAGGGCCGGACTAATGAAAAACTGTTTTTT. It encodes CASSQGQGRTNEKLFF.

The chain is built from TRBV15 and TRBJ2-1; D unclear. V was trimmed by 5 bases and J by 9 bases, leaving 20 bases between them. Looked up from germline, CDR1 is LNHNV and CDR2 is YYDKDF (reference sequence). There are 15 residues in the CDR3. Here the CDR3 DNA reads TGTGCCACCAGCCGAGTAGGTCAAGGGATGGGTGAGCAGTTCTTC. This sequence encodes CATSRVGQGMGEQFF. The full variable domain, with the rest looked up from reference TRBV15 and TRBJ2-1, is DAMVIQNPRYQVTQFGKPVTLSCSQTLNHNVMYWYQQKSSQAPKLLFHYYDKDFNNEADTPDNFQSRRPNTSFCFLDIRSPGLGDTAMYLCATSRVGQGMGEQFFGPGTRLTVL.

The rearrangement joins TRBV6-2 or TRBV6-3 to TRBJ2-1, with D tentatively TRBD1 or TRBD2 (5 bases each). The CDR3 has 15 residues. The V gene lost 5 bases and the J gene lost 3 bases, with 14 bases spanning the gap. CDR1 and CDR2 from the germline V gene are MNHEY and SVGEGT. DNA of the CDR3: TGTGCCAGCAGTCAAGGGACCAGCTTCTACAATGAGCAGTTCTTC. Its translation: CASSQGTSFYNEQFF.

The chain couples TRBV2 to TRBJ2-7, with 9 bases aligning to TRBD2. Germline V lookup: CDR1 SNHLY, CDR2 FYNNEI. The length of the CDR3 is 13 residues. Trimming cost V 6 bases and J 6 bases; bases outside gene matches: 6. CDR3 coding DNA: TGTGCCAGCAGAGCGGGAGGTCTCAGCGAGCAGTACTTC. The encoded protein is CASRAGGLSEQYF.

This clone was seen only a few times. The V gene is TRBV18, the J gene TRBJ1-1; D is uncertain. With 4 bases removed from V and 4 bases from J, the gap between germline ends came to 10 bases. CDR3 length equals 13 residues. Germline V gives CDR1 KGHSH, CDR2 LQKENI. CDR3 region: CASSRGPATEAFF. The CDR3, as DNA: TGTGCCAGCTCACGCGGCCCGGCCACTGAAGCTTTCTTT.

The chain couples TRBV19 to TRBJ2-2; D may be TRBD1 (6 bases). This CDR3 is 16 amino acids long. Germline V lookup: CDR1 LNHDA, CDR2 SQIVND (reference sequence). Trimming stripped 7 bases from V and 3 bases from J, with 18 bases between. The chain's CDR3 is CASIPYTGSHTGELFF. The CDR3 nucleotides read TGTGCCAGTATCCCGTACACAGGGTCTCACACCGGGGAGCTGTTTTTT.

The chain joins TRBV15 to TRBJ1-1; D gene uncertain. V lost 0 bases and J 11 bases, leaving 7 bases between the germline ends. This CDR3 region has 11 residues. Germline V CDR1 and CDR2: LNHNV, YYDKDF (reference sequence). The CDR3 nucleotides read TGTGCCACCAGCAGAGATCGGAGGGCTTTCTTT. Encoded protein: CATSRDRRAFF.

The sample holds a few counts of this clone. The CDR3 DNA is TGTGCCAGCAGCCAAAGACTAGCGGGAAACTACGAGCAGTACTTC. Translating it yields CASSQRLAGNYEQYF. This sequence joins TRBV14 and TRBJ2-7; 11 bases agree with TRBD2. The CDR3 covers 15 residues. Germline lookup yields CDR1 SGHDN and CDR2 FVKESK. J lost 3 bases, V lost 2 bases, and 3 bases had no gene match.